This section outlines one TCR beta chain sequence together with its context. The data belong to a study of cytomegalovirus exposure and HLA in healthy donors. Germline V lookup: CDR1 SQVTM, CDR2 ANQGSEA. V shed 3 bases and J shed 5 bases, with 11 bases lying between them. The CDR3 runs to 12 residues. It was with 60 Vbeta and 13 Jbeta primers that the PCR ran. The method was immunoSEQ multiplex PCR; TCRdb's version includes in-frame clones alone and lacks a portion of them. This repertoire includes approximately 110,000 clones. This TCR was recovered from a man aged 30 to 45 in good health and CMV-seronegative. The sample comprised PBMCs. This chain uses TRBV29-1 with TRBJ2-7, with TRBD1 as a possible D gene (5 bases). In DNA form, the CDR3 reads TGCAGCGTTGATATAGGGGCCGACGAGCAGTACTTC. Translating gives CSVDIGADEQYF.